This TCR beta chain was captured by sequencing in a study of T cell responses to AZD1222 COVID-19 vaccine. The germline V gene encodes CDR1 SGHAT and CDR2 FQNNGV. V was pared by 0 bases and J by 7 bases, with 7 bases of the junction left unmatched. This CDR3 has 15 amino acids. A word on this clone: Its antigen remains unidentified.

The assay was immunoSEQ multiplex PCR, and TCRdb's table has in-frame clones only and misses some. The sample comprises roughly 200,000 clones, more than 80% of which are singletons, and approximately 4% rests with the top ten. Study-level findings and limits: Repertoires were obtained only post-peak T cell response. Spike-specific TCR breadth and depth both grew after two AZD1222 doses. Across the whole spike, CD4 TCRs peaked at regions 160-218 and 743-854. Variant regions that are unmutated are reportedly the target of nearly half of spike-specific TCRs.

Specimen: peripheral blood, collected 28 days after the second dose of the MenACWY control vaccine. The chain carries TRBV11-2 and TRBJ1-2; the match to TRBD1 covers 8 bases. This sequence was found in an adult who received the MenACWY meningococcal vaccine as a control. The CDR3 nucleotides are TGTGCCAGCAGCTTAGATCCCTCAGGGGGCTCTGGCTACACCTTC. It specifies CASSLDPSGGSGYTF.